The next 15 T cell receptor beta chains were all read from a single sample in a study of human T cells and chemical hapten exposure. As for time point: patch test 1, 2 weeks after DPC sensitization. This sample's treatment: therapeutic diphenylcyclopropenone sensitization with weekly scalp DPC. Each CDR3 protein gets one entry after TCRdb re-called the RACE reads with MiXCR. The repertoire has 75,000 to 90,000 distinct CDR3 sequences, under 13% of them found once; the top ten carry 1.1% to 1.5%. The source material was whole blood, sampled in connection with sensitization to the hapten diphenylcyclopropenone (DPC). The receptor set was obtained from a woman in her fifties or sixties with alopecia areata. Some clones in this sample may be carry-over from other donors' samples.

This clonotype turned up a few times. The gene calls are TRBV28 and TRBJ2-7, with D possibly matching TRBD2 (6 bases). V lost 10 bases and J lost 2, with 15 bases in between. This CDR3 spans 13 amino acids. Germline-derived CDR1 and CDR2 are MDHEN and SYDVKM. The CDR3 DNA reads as TGTGCCACCCTTCGCGGGATACCCTACGAGCAGTACTTC. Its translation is CATLRGIPYEQYF.

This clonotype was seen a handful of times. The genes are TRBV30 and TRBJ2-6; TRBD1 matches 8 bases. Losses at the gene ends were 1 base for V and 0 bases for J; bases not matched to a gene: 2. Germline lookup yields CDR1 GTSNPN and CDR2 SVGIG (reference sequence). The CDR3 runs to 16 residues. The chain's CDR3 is CAWSGTGHSGANVLTF. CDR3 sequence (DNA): TGTGCCTGGAGTGGGACAGGGCACTCTGGGGCCAACGTCCTGACTTTC.

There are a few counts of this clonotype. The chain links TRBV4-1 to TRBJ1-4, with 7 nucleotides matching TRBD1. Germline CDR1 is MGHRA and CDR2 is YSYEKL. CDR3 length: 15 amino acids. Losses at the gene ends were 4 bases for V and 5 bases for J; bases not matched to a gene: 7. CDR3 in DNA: TGCGCCAGCAGCCCCCCCGGGACAGTCAATGAAAAACTGTTTTTT. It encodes CASSPPGTVNEKLFF.

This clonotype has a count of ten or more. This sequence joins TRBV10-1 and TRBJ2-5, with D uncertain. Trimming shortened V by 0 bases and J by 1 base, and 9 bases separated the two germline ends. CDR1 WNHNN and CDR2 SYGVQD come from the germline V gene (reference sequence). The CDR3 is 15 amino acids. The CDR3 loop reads CASSESSGGQETQYF. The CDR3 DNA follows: TGCGCCAGCAGTGAGTCATCGGGCGGCCAAGAGACCCAGTACTTC.

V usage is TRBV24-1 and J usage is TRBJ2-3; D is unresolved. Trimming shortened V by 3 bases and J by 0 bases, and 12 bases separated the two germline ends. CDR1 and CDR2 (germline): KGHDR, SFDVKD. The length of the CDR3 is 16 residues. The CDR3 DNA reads TGTGCCACCAGTGATCCTCGCCCGTTCAGCACAGATACGCAGTATTTT. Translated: CATSDPRPFSTDTQYF.

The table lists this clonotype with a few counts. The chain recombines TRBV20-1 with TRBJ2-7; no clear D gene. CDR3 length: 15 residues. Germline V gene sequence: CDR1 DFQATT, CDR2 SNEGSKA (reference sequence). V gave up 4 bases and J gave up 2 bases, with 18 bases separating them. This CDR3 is CSATTSRGFAYEQYF. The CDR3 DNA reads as TGCAGTGCTACCACCTCTCGCGGCTTCGCCTACGAGCAGTACTTC.

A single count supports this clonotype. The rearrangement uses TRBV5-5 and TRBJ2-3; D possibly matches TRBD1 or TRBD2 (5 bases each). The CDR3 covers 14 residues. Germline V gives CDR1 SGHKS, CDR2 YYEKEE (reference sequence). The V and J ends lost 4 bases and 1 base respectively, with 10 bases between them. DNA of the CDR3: TGTGCCAGCAGCACCGGGGACGGCACAGATACGCAGTATTTT. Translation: CASSTGDGTDTQYF.

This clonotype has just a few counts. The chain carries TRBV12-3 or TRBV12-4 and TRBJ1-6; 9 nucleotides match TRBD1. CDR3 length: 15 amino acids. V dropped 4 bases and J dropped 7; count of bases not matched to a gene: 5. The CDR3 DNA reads TGTGCCAGCAGTTCCTCCGGGACAGGGAATTCACCCCTCCACTTT. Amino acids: CASSSSGTGNSPLHF.

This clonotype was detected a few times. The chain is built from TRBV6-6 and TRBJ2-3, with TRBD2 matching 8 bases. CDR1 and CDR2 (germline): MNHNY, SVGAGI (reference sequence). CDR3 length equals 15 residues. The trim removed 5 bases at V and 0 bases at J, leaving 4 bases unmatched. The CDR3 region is CASSPSGLSTDTQYF. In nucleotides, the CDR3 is TGTGCCAGCAGTCCTAGCGGGCTAAGCACAGATACGCAGTATTTT.

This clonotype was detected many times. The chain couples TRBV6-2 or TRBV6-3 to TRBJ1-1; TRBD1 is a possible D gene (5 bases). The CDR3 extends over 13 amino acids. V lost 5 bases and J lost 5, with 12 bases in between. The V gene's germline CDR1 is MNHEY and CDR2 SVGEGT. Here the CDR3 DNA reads TGTGCCAGCAGTCGAATCCAGGGTACTGAAGCTTTCTTT. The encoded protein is CASSRIQGTEAFF.

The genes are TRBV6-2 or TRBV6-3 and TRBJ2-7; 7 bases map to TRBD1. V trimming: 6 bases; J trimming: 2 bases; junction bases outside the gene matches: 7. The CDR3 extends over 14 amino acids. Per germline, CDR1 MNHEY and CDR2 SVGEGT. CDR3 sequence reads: CASSRTGTAYEQYF. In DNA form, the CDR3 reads TGTGCCAGCAGCCGAACCGGGACAGCCTACGAGCAGTACTTC.

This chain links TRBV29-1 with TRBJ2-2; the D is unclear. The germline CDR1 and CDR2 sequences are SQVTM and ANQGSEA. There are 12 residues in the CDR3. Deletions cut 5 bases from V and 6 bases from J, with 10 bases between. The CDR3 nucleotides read TGCAGCGTTAAACCTGGAGCCGGGGAGCTGTTTTTT. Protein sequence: CSVKPGAGELFF.

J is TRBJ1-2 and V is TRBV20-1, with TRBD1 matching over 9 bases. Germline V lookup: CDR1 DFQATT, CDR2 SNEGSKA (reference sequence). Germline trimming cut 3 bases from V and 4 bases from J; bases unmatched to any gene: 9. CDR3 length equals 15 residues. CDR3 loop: CSASKGQGTGYGYTF. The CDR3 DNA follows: TGCAGTGCTAGTAAGGGACAGGGAACGGGCTATGGCTACACCTTC.

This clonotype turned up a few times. CDR3 region: CASSDYSGTGATEAFF. The CDR3 DNA follows: TGCGCCAGCAGTGACTATTCCGGGACAGGGGCCACTGAAGCTTTCTTT. This chain connects TRBV10-2 to TRBJ1-1, with 10 positions matching TRBD1. The CDR3 covers 16 residues. The J segment lost 4 bases and the V segment lost 3 bases, leaving 8 bases of the junction unmatched. Germline CDR1 and CDR2: WSHSY and SAAADI.

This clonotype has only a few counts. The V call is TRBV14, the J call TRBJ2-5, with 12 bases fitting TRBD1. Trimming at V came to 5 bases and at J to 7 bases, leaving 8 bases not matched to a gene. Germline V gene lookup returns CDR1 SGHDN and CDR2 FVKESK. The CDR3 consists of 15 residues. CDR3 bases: TGTGCCAGCAGCAGACCGGGACAGGGGGCTTGGACCCAGTACTTC. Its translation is CASSRPGQGAWTQYF.